This T cell receptor beta chain was profiled in a study of blood T cell repertoires in COVID-19. Overall study context: T cells, B-cell-depleted T cells, or PBMCs supplied cDNA or gDNA.

Original processing methods: By means of reference gene primer amplification, nucleated cell counts were estimated. Produced via immunoSEQ multiplex PCR; TCRdb's table is partial and in-frame only. That table is the source of V, J and clone size, and D and trimming were worked out from the DNA. The repertoire consists of a few hundred thousand clones, with 70% to 90% occurring once and the leading ten covering 2.2%. V gave up 1 base and J gave up 7 bases; unmatched junction bases: 4. Germline assignment: CDR1 SGHTA and CDR2 FQGNSA. The CDR3 extends over 14 amino acids. Across about two dozen US areas, participants ranged in age from roughly 18 to 95 years. Grouping used clinical history reported by participants in a survey and questionnaire.

This clonotype was sampled from a man aged 30 to 39 who had recovered from COVID-19. The sample taken for sequencing was PBMCs or T cells enriched from blood (not recorded which). The V gene is TRBV7-2, the J gene TRBJ1-3, with 7 bases that match TRBD1. The DNA of the CDR3 is TGTGCCAGCAGCTTAGGGGGGACAGCTAACACCATATATTTT. Translated, it gives CASSLGGTANTIYF. The entire variable domain, with the rest obtained from reference TRBV7-2 and TRBJ1-3, is as follows: GAGVSQSPSNKVTEKGKDVELRCDPISGHTALYWYRQSLGQGLEFLIYFQGNSAPDKSGLPSDRFSAERTGGSVSTLTIQRTQQEDSAVYLCASSLGGTANTIYFGEGSWLTVV.